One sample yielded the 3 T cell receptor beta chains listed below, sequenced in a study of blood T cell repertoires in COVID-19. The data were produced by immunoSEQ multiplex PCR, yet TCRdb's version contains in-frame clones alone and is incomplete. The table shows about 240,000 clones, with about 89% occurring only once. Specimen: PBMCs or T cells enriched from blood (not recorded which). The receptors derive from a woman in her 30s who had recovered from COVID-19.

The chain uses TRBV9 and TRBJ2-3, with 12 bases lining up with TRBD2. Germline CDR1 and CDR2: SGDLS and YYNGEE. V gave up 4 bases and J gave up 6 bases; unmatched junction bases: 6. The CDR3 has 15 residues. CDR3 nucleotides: TGTGCCAGCAGCTCACGACTAGCGGGAGTTGATACGCAGTATTTT. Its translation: CASSSRLAGVDTQYF.

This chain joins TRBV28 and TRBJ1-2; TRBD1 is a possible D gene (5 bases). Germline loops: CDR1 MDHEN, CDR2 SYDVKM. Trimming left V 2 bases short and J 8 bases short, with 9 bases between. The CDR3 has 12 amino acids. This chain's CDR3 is CASSLIRGGYTF. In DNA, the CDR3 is TGTGCCAGCAGTTTAATTAGGGGCGGCTACACCTTC.

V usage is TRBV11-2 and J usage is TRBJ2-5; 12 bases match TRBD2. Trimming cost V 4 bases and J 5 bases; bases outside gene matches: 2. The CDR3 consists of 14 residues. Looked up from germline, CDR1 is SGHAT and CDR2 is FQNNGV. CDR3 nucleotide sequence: TGTGCCAGCAGCTCCGGACTAGCGGGGGAGACCCAGTACTTC. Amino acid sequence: CASSSGLAGETQYF.